This TCR beta chain was recovered during a study of T-cell memory formation after mild COVID-19. Study-wide points: Cross-reactive memory apparently joined, as some responding clones appeared in pre-infection memory.

Of note for this clonotype: Its antigen is still unknown.

V was trimmed by 5 bases and J by 4 bases, leaving 9 bases between them. Germline CDR1 is MNHNY and CDR2 is SVGAGI (reference sequence). CDR3 length: 14 residues. TCRdb processed the 5' RACE reads anew with MiXCR; each CDR3 protein has one entry. The data contain 200,000 to 250,000 distinct CDR3 sequences, 9.4% of them seen just once; the ten biggest clones take up around 20%. The sequenced material came from PBMCs or a T cell subset sorted from them (not recorded which). The sequence came from a man aged 18 to 30 who had mild COVID-19 (a few samples of this study predate the infection). Cell type and time point are not known. This chain uses TRBV6-6 with TRBJ2-6; D may be TRBD1 (6 bases). CDR3 amino acids: CASSRDNGANVLTF. The CDR3 nucleotides are TGTGCCAGCAGTAGGGACAACGGGGCCAACGTCCTGACTTTC.